This is a list of T cell receptor beta chains from one sample in a study of blood T cell repertoires in COVID-19. TCRdb keeps only in-frame clones here, not all; method: immunoSEQ multiplex PCR. The sample includes approximately 200,000 clones, 65% to 85% of them seen just once. Specimen: PBMCs or T cells enriched from blood (not recorded which). These receptors originate from a woman between 25 and 40 years old who had recovered from COVID-19. Each CDR3 is given with its conserved first and last residue. The D gene is left open where the match is weak. Clone size appears in some rows only: once, few, many, or a class for an expanded clone.

DNA,CDR3,size,V,D,J
TGTGCCAGCAGTGAAGTGGGGACAGGGGTACCAGATACGCAGTATTTT,CASSEVGTGVPDTQYF,NA,TRBV2,TRBD1,TRBJ2-3
TGTGCCATCAGTGGCCTTGCTAGCGGGGGGGCGCACTACAATGAGCAGTTCTTC,CAISGLASGGAHYNEQFF,NA,TRBV10-3,TRBD2,TRBJ2-1
TGTGCCATCACTAAATTTGGGGGGAGAACCATATATTTT,CAITKFGGRTIYF,NA,TRBV12-3/TRBV12-4,NA,TRBJ1-3
TGTGCCAGCAGCTTTAGGCCCGCCGGGACTAGCGACATTCAGTACTTC,CASSFRPAGTSDIQYF,NA,TRBV7-2,TRBD2,TRBJ2-4
TGTGCCAGCAAAGGGGGGGGAAACACTGAAGCTTTCTTT,CASKGGGNTEAFF,NA,TRBV5-4,NA,TRBJ1-1
TGTGCCAGCAGCCCGGGACAGCTCTATGGCTACACCTTC,CASSPGQLYGYTF,NA,TRBV7-3,TRBD1,TRBJ1-2
TGTGCCAGCAGCTCCGGCGGGGGACAAGTCTCTGGGGCCAACGTCCTGACTTTC,CASSSGGGQVSGANVLTF,NA,TRBV11-3,NA,TRBJ2-6
TGTGCCAGCAGCTCCCTAGGACAGGTCACAGATACGCAGTATTTT,CASSSLGQVTDTQYF,NA,TRBV7-3,TRBD1,TRBJ2-3
TGTGCCAGCAGCGGGACAGGGGGAGGAAACACCATATATTTT,CASSGTGGGNTIYF,NA,TRBV9,TRBD1,TRBJ1-3
TGTGCCAGCAGTAGCACAACAGGGGATGACTATAATTCACCCCTCCACTTT,CASSSTTGDDYNSPLHF,once,TRBV28,TRBD1,TRBJ1-6
TGTGCCAGCCAAGACAGGGCCCATTCACCCCTCCACTTT,CASQDRAHSPLHF,NA,TRBV6-5,TRBD1,TRBJ1-6
TGTGCCAGCAGCCCGGGGGACAGGGGCTATGAAAAACTGTTTTTT,CASSPGDRGYEKLFF,few,TRBV7-9,TRBD1,TRBJ1-4
TGTGCCAGCAGCTTAGGCTACAGAAACAATGAGCAGTTCTTC,CASSLGYRNNEQFF,NA,TRBV7-2,NA,TRBJ2-1
TGTGCCAGCAGCCAAGTCACTCAGGGGGGTTCTGGGGCCAACGTCCTGACTTTC,CASSQVTQGGSGANVLTF,NA,TRBV4-2,NA,TRBJ2-6
TGCGCCAGCCGCTGGGGGCGAGGGAACACTGAAGCTTTCTTT,CASRWGRGNTEAFF,NA,TRBV5-1,NA,TRBJ1-1
TGTGCCAGCAGCTCCCGGGACAGGGGGAAATACAATGAGCAGTTCTTC,CASSSRDRGKYNEQFF,NA,TRBV5-4,TRBD1,TRBJ2-1
TGTGCCAGCAGCCGGACTAGTACCGAGCAGTACTTC,CASSRTSTEQYF,NA,TRBV9,TRBD2,TRBJ2-7
TGTGCCAGCAGAAAACAGGGTAACACTGAAGCTTTCTTT,CASRKQGNTEAFF,NA,TRBV6-5,NA,TRBJ1-1
TGTGCCAGTAGTCCGGCAGGGACCTACGAGCAGTACTTC,CASSPAGTYEQYF,NA,TRBV19,NA,TRBJ2-7
TGTGCCAGCAGGAAGGAGGAGACCCAGTACTTC,CASRKEETQYF,once,TRBV2,NA,TRBJ2-5
TGTGCCAGCAGCTACTACCGGACTGGTGAGCAGTACTTC,CASSYYRTGEQYF,NA,TRBV27,NA,TRBJ2-7
TGCGCCAGCAGCTTGGTTCTAGCGGGAGTATGGGCCCATAGCACAGATACGCAGTATTTT,CASSLVLAGVWAHSTDTQYF,NA,TRBV5-1,TRBD2,TRBJ2-3
TGCGCCAGCGGACTAGCGGAAGGCACCGGGGAGCTGTTTTTT,CASGLAEGTGELFF,NA,TRBV4-1,TRBD2,TRBJ2-2
TGTGCCAGCGGTCGGTCCCCGAGCGTGTCCACAGATACGCAGTATTTT,CASGRSPSVSTDTQYF,NA,TRBV9,NA,TRBJ2-3
TGTGCCAGCTCACCAGGTTTGAGACAGAACACAGATACGCAGTATTTT,CASSPGLRQNTDTQYF,NA,TRBV18,NA,TRBJ2-3
TGTGCCAGTAGTACACGGCCTGGGACAGGCCGTAACTATGGCTACACCTTC,CASSTRPGTGRNYGYTF,NA,TRBV19,TRBD1,TRBJ1-2
TGCGCCAGCACCGGACGGGATCAGAAGACCCAGTACTTC,CASTGRDQKTQYF,NA,TRBV5-1,NA,TRBJ2-5
TGTGCCAGCTCCCGGACTAGCGGGGGCGGAACCTACAATGAGCAGTTCTTC,CASSRTSGGGTYNEQFF,NA,TRBV4-2,TRBD2,TRBJ2-1